This T cell receptor (beta chain) stems from a study of post-analysis software for immune sequencing data. Study information: Included among the disease courses, which were recorded for the cohort, were relapsing-remitting, secondary progressive and progressive-relapsing multiple sclerosis.

Unique molecular identifiers were built into the TCR beta cDNA libraries. TCRdb called the PCR reads again in MiXCR, with one record for every CDR3 protein. This table has about 620,000 distinct CDR3 sequences, around 44% appearing once. In the case of this clonotype: Its antigen is undetermined.

Overall study results and limits: Diversity measured as normalized Chao1 was significantly lower in multiple sclerosis patients than in controls. Roughly 5 TRBV segments, TRBV5-6, TRBV5-1 and TRBV20-1 among them, were found more frequent in patients than controls.

The CDR3 has 12 amino acids. Germline assignment: CDR1 SGHTA and CDR2 FQGNSA. Trimming left V 2 bases short and J 9 bases short, with 8 bases between. This clonotype originated in a girl between 10 and 17 years old with multiple sclerosis. The sample was blood. The chain couples TRBV7-2 to TRBJ2-1; no reliable D call. The CDR3 sequence: CASSLLQSEQFF. Here the CDR3 DNA reads TGTGCCAGCAGCTTACTTCAGAGTGAGCAGTTCTTC.